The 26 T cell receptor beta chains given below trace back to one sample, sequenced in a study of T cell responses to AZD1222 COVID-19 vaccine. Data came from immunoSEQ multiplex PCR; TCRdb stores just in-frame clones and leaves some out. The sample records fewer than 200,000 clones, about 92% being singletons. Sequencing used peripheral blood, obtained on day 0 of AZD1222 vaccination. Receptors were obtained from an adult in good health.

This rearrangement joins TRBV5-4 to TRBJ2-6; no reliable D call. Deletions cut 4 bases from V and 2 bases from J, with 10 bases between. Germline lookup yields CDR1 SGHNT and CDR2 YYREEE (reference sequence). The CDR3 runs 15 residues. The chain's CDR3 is CASSLLIAGANVLTF. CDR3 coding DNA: TGTGCCAGCAGCCTACTGATAGCTGGGGCCAACGTCCTGACTTTC.

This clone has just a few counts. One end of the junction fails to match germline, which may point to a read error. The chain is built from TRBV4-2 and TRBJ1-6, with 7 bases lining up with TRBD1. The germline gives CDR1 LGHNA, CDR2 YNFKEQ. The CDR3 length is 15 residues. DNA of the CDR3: TGTGCCAGCACCCAAGGGACAGACGATAATTCACCCCTCCACTTT. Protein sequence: CASTQGTDDNSPLHF.

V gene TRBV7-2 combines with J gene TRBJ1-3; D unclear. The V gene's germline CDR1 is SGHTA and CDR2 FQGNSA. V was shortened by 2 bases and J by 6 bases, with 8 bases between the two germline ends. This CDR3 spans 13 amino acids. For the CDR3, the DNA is TGTGCCAGCAGCTTACAGCGGGAAAACACCATATATTTT. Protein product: CASSLQRENTIYF.

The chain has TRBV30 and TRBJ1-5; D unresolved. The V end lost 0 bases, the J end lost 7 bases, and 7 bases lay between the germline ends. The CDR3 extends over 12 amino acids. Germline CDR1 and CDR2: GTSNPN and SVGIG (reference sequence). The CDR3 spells CAWSVKGQPQHF. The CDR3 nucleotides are TGTGCCTGGAGTGTAAAAGGGCAGCCCCAGCATTTT.

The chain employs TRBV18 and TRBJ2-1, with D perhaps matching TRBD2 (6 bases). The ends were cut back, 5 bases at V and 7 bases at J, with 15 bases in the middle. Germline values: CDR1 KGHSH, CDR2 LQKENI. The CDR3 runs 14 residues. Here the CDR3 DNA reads TGTGCCAGCTCAGCCCCTGGAGGGCGAAATGAGCAGTTCTTC. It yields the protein CASSAPGGRNEQFF.

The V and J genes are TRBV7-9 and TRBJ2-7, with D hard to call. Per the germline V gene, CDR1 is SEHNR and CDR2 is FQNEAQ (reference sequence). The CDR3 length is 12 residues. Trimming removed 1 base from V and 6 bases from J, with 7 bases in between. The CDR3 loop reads CASSLEGFEQYV. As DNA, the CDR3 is TGTGCCAGCAGCTTAGAAGGGTTCGAGCAGTACGTC.

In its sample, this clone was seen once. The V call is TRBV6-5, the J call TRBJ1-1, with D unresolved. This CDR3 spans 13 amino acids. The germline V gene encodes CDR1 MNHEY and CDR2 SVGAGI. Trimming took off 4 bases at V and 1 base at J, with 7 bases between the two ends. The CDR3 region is CASSSAKNTEAFF. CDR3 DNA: TGTGCCAGCAGTTCAGCCAAGAACACTGAAGCTTTCTTT.

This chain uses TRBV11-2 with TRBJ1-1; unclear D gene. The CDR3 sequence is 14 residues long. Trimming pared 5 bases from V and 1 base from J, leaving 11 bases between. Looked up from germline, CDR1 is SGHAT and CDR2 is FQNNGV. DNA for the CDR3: TGTGCCAGCAGCATAGTTTCAGGGAACACTGAAGCTTTCTTT. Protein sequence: CASSIVSGNTEAFF.

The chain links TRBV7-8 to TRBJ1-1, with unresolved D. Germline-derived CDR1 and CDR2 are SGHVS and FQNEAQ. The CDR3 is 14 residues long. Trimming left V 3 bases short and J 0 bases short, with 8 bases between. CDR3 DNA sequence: TGTGCCAGCAGCTTGAGAGAAATGAACACTGAAGCTTTCTTT. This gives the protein CASSLREMNTEAFF.

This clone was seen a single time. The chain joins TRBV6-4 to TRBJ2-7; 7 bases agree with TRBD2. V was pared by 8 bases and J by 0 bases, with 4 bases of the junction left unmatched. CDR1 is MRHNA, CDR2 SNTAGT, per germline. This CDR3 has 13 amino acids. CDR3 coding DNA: TGTGCCAGCGGGGGGGAGAGCTCCTACGAGCAGTACGTC. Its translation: CASGGESSYEQYV.

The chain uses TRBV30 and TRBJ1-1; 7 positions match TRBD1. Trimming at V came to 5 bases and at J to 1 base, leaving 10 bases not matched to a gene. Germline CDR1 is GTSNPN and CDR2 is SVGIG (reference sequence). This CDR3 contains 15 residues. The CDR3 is CAWGGGQAKNTEAFF. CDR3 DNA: TGTGCCTGGGGCGGCGGACAGGCAAAGAACACTGAAGCTTTCTTT.

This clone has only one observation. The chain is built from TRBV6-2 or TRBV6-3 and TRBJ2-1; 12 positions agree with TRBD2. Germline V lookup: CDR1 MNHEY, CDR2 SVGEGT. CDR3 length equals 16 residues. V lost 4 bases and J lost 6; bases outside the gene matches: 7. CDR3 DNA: TGTGCCAGCAGTTCACCCGGGACTAGCGGGCTCAATGAGCAGTTCTTC. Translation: CASSSPGTSGLNEQFF.

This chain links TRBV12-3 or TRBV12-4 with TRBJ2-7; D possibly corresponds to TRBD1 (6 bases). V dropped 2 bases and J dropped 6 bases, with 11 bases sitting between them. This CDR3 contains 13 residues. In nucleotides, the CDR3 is TGTGCCAGCAGTTTAACAGGGTGGAGCGAGCAGTACTTC. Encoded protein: CASSLTGWSEQYF.

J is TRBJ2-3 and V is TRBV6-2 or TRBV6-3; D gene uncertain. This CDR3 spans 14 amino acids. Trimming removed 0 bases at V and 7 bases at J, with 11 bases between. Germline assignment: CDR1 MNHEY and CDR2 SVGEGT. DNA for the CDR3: TGTGCCAGCAGTTACTCGGAATCCGGTAATACGCAGTATTTT. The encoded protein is CASSYSESGNTQYF.

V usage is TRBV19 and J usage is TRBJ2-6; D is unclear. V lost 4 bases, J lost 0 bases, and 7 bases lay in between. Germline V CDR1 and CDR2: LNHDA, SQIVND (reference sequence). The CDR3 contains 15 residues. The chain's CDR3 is CASSTLSSGANVLTF. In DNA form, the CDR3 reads TGTGCCAGTAGTACCTTGAGCTCTGGGGCCAACGTCCTGACTTTC.

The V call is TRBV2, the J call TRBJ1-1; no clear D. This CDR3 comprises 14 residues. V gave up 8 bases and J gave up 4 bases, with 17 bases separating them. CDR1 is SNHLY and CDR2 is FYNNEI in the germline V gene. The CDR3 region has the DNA TGTGCCAGCGTAATCTCCGGGAAGTTCACTGAAGCTTTCTTT. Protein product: CASVISGKFTEAFF.

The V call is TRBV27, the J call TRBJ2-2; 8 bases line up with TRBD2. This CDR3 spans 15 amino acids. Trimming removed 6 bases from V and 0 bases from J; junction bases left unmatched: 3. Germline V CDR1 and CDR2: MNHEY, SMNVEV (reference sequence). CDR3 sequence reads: CASSPGLANTGELFF. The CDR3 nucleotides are TGTGCCAGCAGCCCGGGACTAGCGAACACCGGGGAGCTGTTTTTT.

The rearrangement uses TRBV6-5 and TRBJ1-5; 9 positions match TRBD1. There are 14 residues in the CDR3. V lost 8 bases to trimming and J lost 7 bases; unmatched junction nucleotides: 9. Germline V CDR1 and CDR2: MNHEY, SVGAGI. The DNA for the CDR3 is TGTGCCAGCGGAAAGGACAGGGGAGGGCAGCCCCAGCATTTT. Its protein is CASGKDRGGQPQHF.

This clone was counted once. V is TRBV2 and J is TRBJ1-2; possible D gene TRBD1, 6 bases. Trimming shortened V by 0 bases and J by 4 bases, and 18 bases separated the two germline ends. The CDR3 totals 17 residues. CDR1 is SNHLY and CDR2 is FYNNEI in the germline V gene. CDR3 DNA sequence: TGTGCCAGCAGTGAAGCTTTTCTGGGACACGAAGTCTATGGCTACACCTTC. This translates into CASSEAFLGHEVYGYTF. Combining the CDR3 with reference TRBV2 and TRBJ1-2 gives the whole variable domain EPEVTQTPSHQVTQMGQEVILRCVPISNHLYFYWYRQILGQKVEFLVSFYNNEISEKSEIFDDQFSVERPDGSNFTLKIRSTKLEDSAMYFCASSEAFLGHEVYGYTFGSGTRLTVV.

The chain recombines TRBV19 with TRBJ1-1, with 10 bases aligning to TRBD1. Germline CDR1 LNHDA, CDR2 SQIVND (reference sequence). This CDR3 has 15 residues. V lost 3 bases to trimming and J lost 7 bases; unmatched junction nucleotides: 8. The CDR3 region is CASSIPGTGVGEAFF. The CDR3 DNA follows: TGTGCCAGTAGTATCCCCGGGACAGGGGTTGGTGAAGCTTTCTTT.

CDR3 region: CASSLSRQGTGELFF. CDR3 bases: TGTGCCAGCAGCTTAAGCAGGCAAGGCACCGGGGAGCTGTTTTTT. V is TRBV7-3 and J is TRBJ2-2, with D hard to call. The CDR3 runs 15 residues. V was cut by 1 base and J by 4 bases, with 10 bases left in between. Germline V gene data show CDR1 as SGHTA and CDR2 as FQGTGA.

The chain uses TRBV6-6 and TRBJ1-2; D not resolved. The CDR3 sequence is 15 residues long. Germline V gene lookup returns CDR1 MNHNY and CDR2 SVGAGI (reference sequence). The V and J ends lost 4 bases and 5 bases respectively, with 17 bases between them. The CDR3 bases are TGTGCCAGCAGTTTCTCACTTAAGGTCGAATATGGCTACACCTTC. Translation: CASSFSLKVEYGYTF.

CDR3 sequence (DNA): TGTGCCAGCAGCTCGCTGCTGAACACTGAAGCTTTCTTT. Translating gives CASSSLLNTEAFF. The chain uses TRBV11-2 and TRBJ1-1; no clear D gene. CDR1 SGHAT and CDR2 FQNNGV come from the germline V gene. This CDR3 has 13 amino acids. V was cut by 4 bases and J by 0 bases, with 6 bases left in between.

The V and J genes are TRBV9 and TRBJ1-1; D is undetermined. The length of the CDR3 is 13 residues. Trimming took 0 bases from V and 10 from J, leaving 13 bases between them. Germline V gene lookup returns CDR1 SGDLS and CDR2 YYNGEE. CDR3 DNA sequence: TGTGCCAGCAGCGTAGCTTCCTTCGGACCAGCTTTCTTT. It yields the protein CASSVASFGPAFF.

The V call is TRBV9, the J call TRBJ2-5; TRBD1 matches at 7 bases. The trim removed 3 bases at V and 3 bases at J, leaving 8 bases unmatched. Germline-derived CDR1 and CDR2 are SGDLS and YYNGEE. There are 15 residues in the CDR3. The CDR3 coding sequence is TGTGCCAGCAGCGCAACCGGGACAGTTAAAGAGACCCAGTACTTC. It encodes CASSATGTVKETQYF. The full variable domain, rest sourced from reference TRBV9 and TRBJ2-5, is DSGVTQTPKHLITATGQRVTLRCSPRSGDLSVYWYQQSLDQGLQFLIQYYNGEERAKGNILERFSAQQFPDLHSELNLSSLELGDSALYFCASSATGTVKETQYFGPGTRLLVL.

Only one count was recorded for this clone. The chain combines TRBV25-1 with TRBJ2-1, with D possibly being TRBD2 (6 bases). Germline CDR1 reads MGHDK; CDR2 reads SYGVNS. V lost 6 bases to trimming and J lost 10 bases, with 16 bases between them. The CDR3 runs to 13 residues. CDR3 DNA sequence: TGTGCCAGCAGCCTAGGAGGGGCAGGGGAGCAGTTCTTC. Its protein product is CASSLGGAGEQFF. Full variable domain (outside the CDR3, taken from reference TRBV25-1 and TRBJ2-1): EADIYQTPRYLVIGTGKKITLECSQTMGHDKMYWYQQDPGMELHLIHYSYGVNSTEKGDLSSESTVSRIRTEHFPLTLESARPSHTSQYLCASSLGGAGEQFFGPGTRLTVL.